These 26 T cell receptor beta chains were sequenced from one sample in a study of PD-L1 blockade in urothelial cancer. Generated by immunoSEQ multiplex PCR, the TCRdb table keeps only in-frame clones and is missing some. The sample records about 95,000 clones, around 87% being singletons. Indicated time point: pretreatment peripheral blood. The sequenced sample was PBMCs, obtained around atezolizumab (anti-PD-L1) treatment. These receptor sequences come from a man aged 55 to 69 with urothelial cancer.

The genes are TRBV5-1 and TRBJ2-1, with a possible D match to TRBD2 (6 bases). Germline values: CDR1 SGHRS, CDR2 YFSETQ. With 1 base removed from V and 0 bases from J, the gap between germline ends came to 11 bases. The CDR3 is 16 residues long. CDR3 nucleotide sequence: TGCGCCAGCAGCTTGTGGCGGAGGGCCTCCTACAATGAGCAGTTCTTC. As protein: CASSLWRRASYNEQFF.

This clone was detected only once. The chain has TRBV5-4 and TRBJ2-3; the match to TRBD2 covers 8 bases. The CDR3 is 15 amino acids. Losses at the gene ends were 2 bases for V and 2 bases for J; bases not matched to a gene: 4. Germline assignment: CDR1 SGHNT and CDR2 YYREEE (reference sequence). The CDR3 loop reads CASSFPAGATDTQYF. The CDR3 nucleotides are TGTGCCAGCAGCTTTCCAGCGGGGGCCACAGATACGCAGTATTTT.

V gene TRBV18 combines with J gene TRBJ2-7, with a possible D match to TRBD2 (6 bases). Germline-derived CDR1 and CDR2 are KGHSH and LQKENI. V was trimmed by 2 bases and J by 0 bases, leaving 14 bases between them. The CDR3 is 16 amino acids. The CDR3 DNA reads TGTGCCAGCTCACCAACCGGGAGATCCAGCTCCTACGAGCAGTACTTC. Amino acids: CASSPTGRSSSYEQYF.

This sequence joins TRBV5-1 and TRBJ2-1; 10 positions match TRBD1. Germline trimming cut 0 bases from V and 2 bases from J; bases unmatched to any gene: 2. This CDR3 spans 16 amino acids. Germline V lookup: CDR1 SGHRS, CDR2 YFSETQ. CDR3 coding DNA: TGCGCCAGCAGCTTGGCCGGGACAGGGGCCTACAATGAGCAGTTCTTC. Its protein product is CASSLAGTGAYNEQFF.

The chain recombines TRBV9 with TRBJ2-1, with 8 bases aligning to TRBD2. V lost 0 bases to trimming and J lost 4 bases; unmatched junction nucleotides: 6. This CDR3 has 16 residues. Germline CDR1 and CDR2: SGDLS and YYNGEE. The CDR3, as DNA: TGTGCCAGCAGCGTAGGTGGTAGCGGGACATACAATGAGCAGTTCTTC. Its translation is CASSVGGSGTYNEQFF.

The chain links TRBV9 to TRBJ2-7; TRBD2 matches at 12 bases. The CDR3 length is 18 residues. V gave up 4 bases and J gave up 3 bases; unmatched junction bases: 14. The germline V gene encodes CDR1 SGDLS and CDR2 YYNGEE. DNA for the CDR3: TGTGCCAGCAGCTCAGGGACTAGCGGGTCTATGACCCTCTACGAGCAGTACTTC. It specifies CASSSGTSGSMTLYEQYF.

The genes are TRBV11-3 and TRBJ2-7; 8 positions agree with TRBD2. Germline loops: CDR1 SGHNT, CDR2 YENEEA. The CDR3 has 15 residues. V lost 7 bases and J lost 3; bases outside the gene matches: 11. CDR3 bases: TGTGCCAGCACCACGGCGGCGGGGGGCGGCTACGAGCAGTACTTC. This gives the protein CASTTAAGGGYEQYF.

V usage is TRBV7-3 and J usage is TRBJ2-1; 9 positions match TRBD2. In germline, CDR1 is SGHTA, CDR2 FQGTGA. The CDR3 contains 15 residues. Trimming cost V 4 bases and J 6 bases; bases outside gene matches: 7. CDR3: CASSSFGGGANEQFF. The CDR3 nucleotides are TGTGCCAGCAGCTCTTTTGGCGGGGGGGCCAATGAGCAGTTCTTC.

This rearrangement joins TRBV5-1 to TRBJ2-5; no reliable D call. The length of the CDR3 is 15 residues. V lost 0 bases, J lost 4 bases, and 13 bases lay in between. The V gene's germline CDR1 is SGHRS and CDR2 YFSETQ. CDR3 in amino acids: CASSLGATDGETQYF. DNA of the CDR3: TGCGCCAGCAGCTTGGGTGCTACAGATGGAGAGACCCAGTACTTC. Full variable domain (missing parts from reference TRBV5-1 and TRBJ2-5): KAGVTQTPRYLIKTRGQQVTLSCSPISGHRSVSWYQQTPGQGLQFLFEYFSETQRNKGNFPGRFSGRQFSNSRSEMNVSTLELGDSALYLCASSLGATDGETQYFGPGTRLLVL.

The chain combines TRBV19 with TRBJ1-5; the match to TRBD1 covers 9 bases. This CDR3 region has 14 residues. Unmatched junction bases numbered 5, after V lost 7 bases and J lost 4 bases. Germline V gene data show CDR1 as LNHDA and CDR2 as SQIVND (reference sequence). Here the CDR3 DNA reads TGTGCCAGTAAGTCCGGGACAGGGAATCAGCCCCAGCATTTT. Translation: CASKSGTGNQPQHF.

As DNA, the CDR3 is TGCGCCAGCAGCGCGGGAGGGGACTTGAGCTCCTACGAGCAGTACTTC. This sequence encodes CASSAGGDLSSYEQYF. The V call is TRBV5-1, the J call TRBJ2-7, with TRBD2 matching over 9 bases. Per the germline V gene, CDR1 is SGHRS and CDR2 is YFSETQ. V lost 4 bases, J lost 0 bases, and 8 bases stayed unmatched. CDR3 size: 16 residues.

The chain combines TRBV5-1 with TRBJ2-7, with 12 bases aligning to TRBD2. The CDR3 covers 15 residues. Per the germline V gene, CDR1 is SGHRS and CDR2 is YFSETQ. V shed 4 bases and J 4 bases; nucleotides not matched to a gene: 6. CDR3 DNA sequence: TGCGCCAGCAGCCGACTAGCGGGAGTGGCATACGAGCAGTACTTC. Its translation is CASSRLAGVAYEQYF. Full variable domain (remainder filled in from reference TRBV5-1 and TRBJ2-7): KAGVTQTPRYLIKTRGQQVTLSCSPISGHRSVSWYQQTPGQGLQFLFEYFSETQRNKGNFPGRFSGRQFSNSRSEMNVSTLELGDSALYLCASSRLAGVAYEQYFGPGTRLTVT.

The V call is TRBV21-1, the J call TRBJ2-2; TRBD1, the table's D call, was not compared with the DNA. TRBV21-1 constitutes a pseudogene. The CDR3 has 18 amino acids. CDR3 sequence (DNA): TGTGCCAGCAGCAAAGGGCTACATGACAGGTCGAACACCGGGGAGCTGTTTTTT. Encoded protein: CASSKGLHDRSNTGELFF.

This clone was recorded once. The J gene is TRBJ1-1, the V gene TRBV7-6, with TRBD1 matching 8 bases. CDR3 size: 15 residues. Looked up from germline, CDR1 is SGHVS and CDR2 is FNYEAQ. The J segment lost 1 base and the V segment lost 3 bases, leaving 4 bases of the junction unmatched. The CDR3 DNA sequence: TGTGCCAGCAGCTTGGGACAGGTGGGGAACACTGAAGCTTTCTTT. This encodes CASSLGQVGNTEAFF. Variable domain in full (rest from reference TRBV7-6 and TRBJ1-1): GAGVSQSPRYKVTKRGQDVALRCDPISGHVSLYWYRQALGQGPEFLTYFNYEAQQDKSGLPNDRFSAERPEGSISTLTIQRTEQRDSAMYRCASSLGQVGNTEAFFGQGTRLTVV.

The V call is TRBV6-6, the J call TRBJ2-1; D might be TRBD1 (6 bases). The CDR3 runs to 14 residues. The germline gives CDR1 MNHNY, CDR2 SVGAGI (reference sequence). Trimming removed 6 bases from V and 4 bases from J, with 13 bases in between. CDR3 in amino acids: CASSPSGQYNEQFF. CDR3 sequence (DNA): TGTGCCAGCAGCCCCTCCGGACAGTACAATGAGCAGTTCTTC.

V usage is TRBV2 and J usage is TRBJ1-3; maybe TRBD1 (5 bases). The CDR3 sequence is 14 residues long. Germline CDR1 reads SNHLY; CDR2 reads FYNNEI. V dropped 6 bases and J dropped 3 bases, with 12 bases sitting between them. In nucleotides, the CDR3 is TGTGCCAGCAGCAGGGCACGAGGTGGAAACACCATATATTTT. It specifies CASSRARGGNTIYF.

This clone was seen just once. The rearrangement uses TRBV11-3 and TRBJ1-1; D gene ambiguous. CDR3 length equals 15 residues. Trimming took off 2 bases at V and 4 bases at J, with 14 bases between the two ends. In germline, CDR1 is SGHNT, CDR2 YENEEA. CDR3 amino acids: CASSLSTESGTEAFF. DNA for the CDR3: TGTGCCAGCAGCTTATCCACGGAGTCGGGCACTGAAGCTTTCTTT.

This chain joins TRBV5-1 and TRBJ2-7, with D tentatively TRBD2 (5 bases). Trimming stripped 5 bases from V and 2 bases from J, with 11 bases between. Germline V gives CDR1 SGHRS, CDR2 YFSETQ. The CDR3 covers 13 residues. The CDR3 DNA sequence: TGCGCCAGCAGGGGAGCGATCGCCTACGAGCAGTACTTC. It encodes CASRGAIAYEQYF.

This clone came up a few times. The chain combines TRBV2 with TRBJ1-1; D is possibly TRBD1 (5 bases). Germline values: CDR1 SNHLY, CDR2 FYNNEI. V was pared by 7 bases and J by 5 bases, with 26 bases between. This CDR3 is 17 amino acids long. The CDR3 protein is CASILNVAGRVSTEAFF. For the CDR3, the DNA is TGTGCCAGCATTCTAAATGTGGCAGGGAGGGTTTCGACTGAAGCTTTCTTT.

The chain recombines TRBV5-4 with TRBJ2-3; TRBD2 matches at 10 bases. The V and J ends lost 4 bases and 4 bases, in that order; junction bases with no gene match: 0. This CDR3 has 13 amino acids. In germline, CDR1 is SGHNT, CDR2 YYREEE (reference sequence). The CDR3 nucleotides read TGTGCCAGCAGCGGGACTAGCGCAGATACGCAGTATTTT. This codes for CASSGTSADTQYF.

The rearrangement uses TRBV6-6 and TRBJ2-2, with D possibly matching TRBD2 (5 bases). The CDR3 spans 15 residues. V was trimmed by 6 bases and J by 0 bases, leaving 11 bases between them. In germline, CDR1 is MNHNY, CDR2 SVGAGI (reference sequence). The DNA for the CDR3 is TGTGCCAGCAGGCGCCTAGCTCCGAACACCGGGGAGCTGTTTTTT. It codes for CASRRLAPNTGELFF.

The chain employs TRBV9 and TRBJ2-5; 9 nucleotides agree with TRBD2. The CDR3 has 16 residues. Germline loops: CDR1 SGDLS, CDR2 YYNGEE. J lost 1 base, V lost 0 bases, and 4 bases had no gene match. CDR3 bases: TGTGCCAGCAGCGTAGGTGCTAGCGGGATCCAAGAGACCCAGTACTTC. It specifies CASSVGASGIQETQYF.

V usage is TRBV11-3 and J usage is TRBJ2-7; possible D gene TRBD2, 6 bases. The CDR3 is 18 amino acids. Trimming shortened V by 1 base and J by 7 bases, and 26 bases separated the two germline ends. Germline CDR1 reads SGHNT; CDR2 reads YENEEA. The CDR3 protein is CASSLVSLRGKRGIEQYF. As DNA, the CDR3 is TGTGCCAGCAGCTTAGTTTCGCTTCGCGGGAAGCGCGGCATAGAGCAGTACTTC.

The rearrangement joins TRBV21-1 to TRBJ1-4; TRBD1 is taken as the D call from the table, unchecked against the DNA. TRBV21-1 is reported as a pseudogene. The CDR3 covers 14 residues. CDR3 region: CASSKKQGDEKLFF. The DNA of the CDR3 is TGTGCCAGCAGCAAAAAACAGGGAGACGAAAAACTGTTTTTT.

CDR3 in amino acids: CASSPMTDYNEQFF. DNA of the CDR3: TGTGCCAGCAGCCCAATGACAGACTACAATGAGCAGTTCTTC. J is TRBJ2-1 and V is TRBV5-5, with D perhaps matching TRBD1 (5 bases). The V gene lost 4 bases and the J gene lost 3 bases, with 11 bases spanning the gap. This CDR3 comprises 14 residues. Germline V lookup: CDR1 SGHKS, CDR2 YYEKEE (reference sequence). Variable domain in full (rest from reference TRBV5-5 and TRBJ2-1): DAGVTQSPTHLIKTRGQQVTLRCSPISGHKSVSWYQQVLGQGPQFIFQYYEKEERGRGNFPDRFSARQFPNYSSELNVNALLLGDSALYLCASSPMTDYNEQFFGPGTRLTVL.

Here the CDR3 reads CASSLVESSGNTIYF. The CDR3, as DNA: TGCGCCAGCAGCTTGGTGGAGAGCTCTGGAAACACCATATATTTT. The gene calls are TRBV5-1 and TRBJ1-3; no clear D. The V and J ends lost 0 bases and 0 bases respectively, with 7 bases between them. Germline loops: CDR1 SGHRS, CDR2 YFSETQ. This CDR3 region has 15 residues.